The subject of this entry is one T cell receptor beta chain. This clonotype has only a few counts. Its target antigen remains unknown. It has no much larger one-base neighbor in the sample; base qualities were not kept. Inclusive of the bounding cysteine and phenylalanine, the CDR3 is 12 residues long. Only the CDR3 DNA stays, 36 bases, in frame from base 1. V is cut by 6 bases and J by 6 bases, and the space between the germline ends is 11 bases. The data stem from a study of blood T cells in healthy people across ages (dated by TCRdb to 2013 to 2016). About the study as a whole: Template switching captured roughly one uniquely barcoded TCR beta cDNA molecule per two T cells in model experiments. The donors were split into four age groups: young (average approximately 16 years), middle-aged (roughly 42), aged (approximately 59) and long-lived (under 90). Using deep sequencing normalized with unique cDNA molecular identifiers, the study measured how TCR beta repertoire diversity changes with age. Two additional independent replicas of 1 million unique cDNA reads from the same blood draw were analyzed for two donors (one aged 18 to 30 and one aged 80 or older). To avoid experimental bias, donors of different ages were spread randomly across the sequencing lanes.

Results and caveats for the whole study, not just this receptor: Observed TCR beta diversity per million T cells fell roughly linearly with age, and a significant reduction was already apparent by age approximately 41. Conclusive comparison of naive and antigen-experienced compartments was prevented by the profiling of bulk unsorted PBMCs. Observed TCR beta diversity correlated strongly with the percentage of naive T cells measured by flow cytometry. The CMV infection status of donors was not known, potentially confounding age-related changes in expanded clonotypes. The long-lived group showed more naive CD4+ T cells, fewer expanded clones and increased TCR diversity than the aged group, suggesting age selection. Estimates of total diversity from one million sequenced T cells were regarded as lower bounds and underestimates.

The roughly 39 donors, aged about 6 to 95 years, were systemically healthy Caucasian individuals from Russia. Each donor gave ten milliliters of peripheral blood, collected into EDTA-treated Vacutainer tubes. Ficoll-Paque density-gradient centrifugation was used to isolate PBMCs, with at least 7 million per sample. Total RNA was extracted from PBMCs with Trizol reagent, with at least 5 micrograms obtained per sample. Naive CD45RAhigh/CD27high T cell percentages were measured by flow cytometry on a PBMC aliquot from every donor. Library prep was done by 5' RACE. The sequencing machine was an Illumina HiSeq 2500. A second PCR of about 6 to 11 cycles was performed with a sample-barcoded 5' primer and a J-beta primer mix. A template-switch 5' adaptor carrying 12 random nucleotides introduced a unique molecular identifier onto each TCR beta cDNA molecule. Each sample yielded at least 3 million CDR3-containing paired-end reads. First-strand cDNA was synthesized from all RNA with the Mint cDNA synthesis kit, primed by a TRBC-specific oligonucleotide. All cDNA was treated with uracil-DNA glycosylase and then went through a first 18-cycle PCR with the universal primers M1SS and BC2_uni_R. The study's processing was this. For normalization, 1 million high-quality reads were randomly selected from each sample, with every read carrying a distinct molecular identifier. Reads with shared molecular identifiers were discarded instead of being binned into consensus sequences. CDR3 identification, clonotype clustering and error correction used MiTCR with a Q25 quality threshold and the strictest error-elimination algorithm. Lower-bound total TCR beta diversity was estimated with a nonparametric unseen species model using Euler transformation. TCRdb reworked the public reads: Q25 trimming with fastp, MiXCR clone assembly, productive beta chains retained. Rows with a matching CDR3 protein are joined into one entry that keeps the most common DNA and genes. These V and J calls originate from TCRdb's pipeline instead of the authors' own analysis. In this sample the table shows hundreds of thousands of distinct CDR3 sequences, about 61% of which occur a single time. Roughly 24% of the sample is held by the ten biggest clonotypes.

The TCR was taken from a man aged 40-49 years in good health. The sequencing input was blood. This sequence uses TRBV12-3 or TRBV12-4 and TRBJ1-2; perhaps TRBD1 is the D gene, with 6 bases matching. The sequence in DNA is TGTGCCAGCAGCAGGACAGAAGATGGCTACACCTTC. This translates into CASSRTEDGYTF.